The 15 T cell receptor beta chains below all came from one sample that was sequenced in a study of control samples from healthy donors and cancer patients. The assay was immunoSEQ multiplex PCR, and TCRdb's table has in-frame clones only and misses some. The sample has tens of thousands of clones, nearly 90% seen once. The sequencing input was blood. The receptor source for this set is a woman aged 45-59 years in good health.

The rearrangement joins TRBV19 to TRBJ2-1; tentatively, D is TRBD2 (5 bases). CDR1 and CDR2 (germline): LNHDA, SQIVND (reference sequence). The CDR3 length is 15 residues. The V and J ends lost 11 bases and 2 bases respectively, with 19 bases between them. The CDR3 DNA reads as TGTGCCTGTGGGAGCGACCTCGGTACCTACAATGAGCAGTTCTTC. This translates into CACGSDLGTYNEQFF. The full variable domain, rest sourced from reference TRBV19 and TRBJ2-1, is DGGITQSPKYLFRKEGQNVTLSCEQNLNHDAMYWYRQDPGQGLRLIYYSQIVNDFQKGDIAEGYSVSREKKESFPLTVTSAQKNPTAFYLCACGSDLGTYNEQFFGPGTRLTVL.

CDR3 DNA sequence: TGTGCCAGCAGCCAAGGACTAGCGGTGAGCACAGATACGCAGTATTTT. This translates into CASSQGLAVSTDTQYF. This chain links TRBV3-1 (or the pseudogene TRBV3-2) with TRBJ2-3; 9 nucleotides match TRBD2. CDR1 and CDR2 from the germline V gene are LGHDT and YNNKEL (reference sequence). This CDR3 has 16 amino acids. The J segment lost 0 bases and the V segment lost 1 base, leaving 2 bases of the junction unmatched.

V and J are TRBV4-1 and TRBJ1-5; 9 bases line up with TRBD1. This CDR3 is 17 amino acids long. The V and J ends lost 0 bases and 6 bases, in that order; junction bases with no gene match: 9. Germline V gene lookup returns CDR1 MGHRA and CDR2 YSYEKL. The CDR3 nucleotides read TGCGCCAGCAGCCAAGATATAGCGGGACAGGGTGGTCAGCCCCAGCATTTT. It yields the protein CASSQDIAGQGGQPQHF.

This chain joins TRBV11-2 and TRBJ1-2; D is unresolved. Trimming took off 2 bases at V and 1 base at J, with 17 bases between the two ends. CDR1 is SGHAT, CDR2 FQNNGV, per germline. This CDR3 has 17 amino acids. Here the CDR3 reads CASSLTDRPTYNYGYTF. The CDR3 nucleotides are TGTGCCAGCAGCTTAACGGACCGGCCGACCTATAACTATGGCTACACCTTC.

This chain links TRBV21-1 with TRBJ1-1. TRBV21-1 is an annotated pseudogene. CDR3 length: 11 residues. The CDR3 loop is CASSTGEGAFF. CDR3 bases: TGTGCCAGCAGTACAGGGGAGGGAGCTTTCTTT.

The V and J genes are TRBV5-1 and TRBJ2-2; weak D call: TRBD1 (6 bases). The ends were cut back, 2 bases at V and 7 bases at J, with 15 bases in the middle. CDR1 and CDR2 (germline): SGHRS, YFSETQ. CDR3 length: 15 amino acids. In DNA, the CDR3 is TGCGCCAGCAGCTTTAATCCAGGGGATGGCGGGGAGCTGTTTTTT. This sequence encodes CASSFNPGDGGELFF. The full variable domain, its missing parts supplied by reference TRBV5-1 and TRBJ2-2, is KAGVTQTPRYLIKTRGQQVTLSCSPISGHRSVSWYQQTPGQGLQFLFEYFSETQRNKGNFPGRFSGRQFSNSRSEMNVSTLELGDSALYLCASSFNPGDGGELFFGEGSRLTVL.

The table lists this clone with a count of one. This chain joins TRBV12-5 and TRBJ1-1, with D uncertain. V shed 0 bases and J shed 11 bases, with 10 bases lying between them. The CDR3 loop spans 12 amino acids. CDR1 and CDR2 (germline): LGHNT, FRNRAP. The CDR3 sequence is CASGLVTTVAFF. CDR3 coding DNA: TGTGCTAGTGGTTTGGTGACAACTGTGGCTTTCTTT.

The gene calls are TRBV18 and TRBJ1-1; D uncertain. Germline CDR1 KGHSH, CDR2 LQKENI. The V end was cut by 3 bases, the J end by 2 bases, with 7 bases between. The CDR3 consists of 13 residues. The CDR3: CASSPSGNTEAFF. Here the CDR3 DNA reads TGTGCCAGCTCACCCTCAGGAAACACTGAAGCTTTCTTT.

The rearrangement links TRBV4-1 to TRBJ1-1; possibly TRBD1 for D (6 bases). The V gene's germline CDR1 is MGHRA and CDR2 YSYEKL. Trimming shortened V by 1 base and J by 4 bases, and 22 bases separated the two germline ends. The CDR3 covers 18 residues. The DNA for the CDR3 is TGCGCCAGCAGCCAAGGAAGGAGTACCGGGACAAAAGGCACTGAAGCTTTCTTT. It is translated as CASSQGRSTGTKGTEAFF.

This rearrangement joins TRBV7-9 to TRBJ1-3; D may be TRBD1 (6 bases). The CDR3 is 14 amino acids. Between the trimmed V and J ends, which lost 5 bases and 2 bases, there was a span of 10 bases. CDR1 is SEHNR and CDR2 is FQNEAQ in the germline V gene (reference sequence). CDR3 loop: CASSARGTGNTIYF. CDR3 bases: TGTGCCAGCAGCGCCAGGGGTACTGGAAACACCATATATTTT. Full variable domain (outside the CDR3, taken from reference TRBV7-9 and TRBJ1-3): DTGVSQNPRHKITKRGQNVTFRCDPISEHNRLYWYRQTLGQGPEFLTYFQNEAQLEKSRLLSDRFSAERPKGSFSTLEIQRTEQGDSAMYLCASSARGTGNTIYFGEGSWLTVV.

The chain links TRBV2 to TRBJ1-2; D is possibly TRBD1 (6 bases). Per the germline V gene, CDR1 is SNHLY and CDR2 is FYNNEI. Trimming stripped 7 bases from V and 6 bases from J, with 21 bases between. The CDR3 extends over 15 amino acids. DNA of the CDR3: TGTGCCAGCACTAGCATACGTGGGGGGCCCAATGGCTACACCTTC. As protein: CASTSIRGGPNGYTF. Full variable domain (remainder filled in from reference TRBV2 and TRBJ1-2): EPEVTQTPSHQVTQMGQEVILRCVPISNHLYFYWYRQILGQKVEFLVSFYNNEISEKSEIFDDQFSVERPDGSNFTLKIRSTKLEDSAMYFCASTSIRGGPNGYTFGSGTRLTVV.

V gene TRBV5-1 combines with J gene TRBJ1-2; D gene unclear. CDR3 size: 13 residues. In germline, CDR1 is SGHRS, CDR2 YFSETQ. V lost 5 bases to trimming and J lost 4 bases, with 12 bases between them. The CDR3 sequence is CASRESVAYGYTF. In nucleotides, the CDR3 is TGCGCCAGCAGGGAATCTGTCGCCTATGGCTACACCTTC.

This chain uses TRBV11-2 with TRBJ2-3; the D gene is possibly TRBD1 (5 bases). Germline V gene data show CDR1 as SGHAT and CDR2 as FQNNGV. The germline V and J ends were trimmed by 5 bases and 2 bases, with 14 bases remaining between them. The CDR3 runs to 15 residues. In DNA, the CDR3 is TGTGCCAGCAGCCATATGCAGACAGTCACAGATACGCAGTATTTT. Encoded protein: CASSHMQTVTDTQYF.

The rearrangement uses TRBV7-8 and TRBJ2-1, with D perhaps matching TRBD2 (7 bases). CDR1 is SGHVS, CDR2 FQNEAQ, per germline. Deletions cut 5 bases from V and 6 bases from J, with 23 bases between. The CDR3 sequence is 17 residues long. The CDR3 coding sequence is TGTGCCAGCAGCCATCCGGGGGGCGCAGGGGAAGGCAATGAGCAGTTCTTC. Translation gives CASSHPGGAGEGNEQFF.

This chain links TRBV5-4 with TRBJ2-2; unclear D gene. Germline CDR1 SGHNT, CDR2 YYREEE (reference sequence). V was cut by 3 bases and J by 8 bases, with 14 bases left in between. CDR3 size: 14 residues. CDR3 DNA sequence: TGTGCCAGCAGCTACGAGGCCTCCGGAGGGGAGCTGTTTTTT. Translation gives CASSYEASGGELFF.